This TCR beta chain was obtained from a study of T-cell reconstitution after alpha-beta-depleted transplantation in children. The CDR3 runs to 16 residues. CDR1 SNHLY and CDR2 FYNNEI come from the germline V gene. J gave up 0 bases and V 4 bases, and 3 bases lay outside the gene matches. Researchers prepared the TCRbeta library using unique molecular identifiers, the study reports. Each CDR3 protein gets one entry after TCRdb re-called the PCR reads with MiXCR. The sample yields about 190,000 distinct CDR3 sequences, 6.5% to 7.5% seen once. The sequence came from a human donor who donated a stem cell graft to a child with Wiskott-Aldrich syndrome. The sample in question was PBMCs from the stem cell graft donor, obtained from the stem cell graft. The chain uses TRBV2 and TRBJ2-3, with 11 nucleotides matching TRBD2. CDR3 region: CASSGRLAGSTDTQYF. CDR3 DNA sequence: TGTGCCAGCAGTGGGAGACTAGCGGGGAGCACAGATACGCAGTATTTT.